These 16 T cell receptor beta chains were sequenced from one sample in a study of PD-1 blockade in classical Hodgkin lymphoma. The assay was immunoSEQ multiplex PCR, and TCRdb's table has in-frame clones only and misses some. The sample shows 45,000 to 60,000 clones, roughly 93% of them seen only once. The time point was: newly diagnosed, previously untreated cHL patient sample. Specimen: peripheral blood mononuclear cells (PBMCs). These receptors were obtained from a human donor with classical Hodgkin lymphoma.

CDR3 loop: CASSSAGLELETQYF. The DNA for the CDR3 is TGCGCCAGCAGCTCAGCGGGACTAGAGTTGGAGACCCAGTACTTC. The rearrangement uses TRBV5-1 and TRBJ2-5, with 8 positions matching TRBD2. The CDR3 runs 15 residues. Germline V gene lookup returns CDR1 SGHRS and CDR2 YFSETQ. V was clipped by 3 bases and J by 5 bases; unmatched bases: 9.

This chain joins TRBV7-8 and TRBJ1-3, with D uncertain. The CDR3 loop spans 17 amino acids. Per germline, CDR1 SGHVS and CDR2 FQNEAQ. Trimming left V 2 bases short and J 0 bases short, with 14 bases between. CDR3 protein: CASSLFDTTPSGNTIYF. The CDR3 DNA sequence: TGTGCCAGCAGCTTATTCGACACGACGCCCTCTGGAAACACCATATATTTT.

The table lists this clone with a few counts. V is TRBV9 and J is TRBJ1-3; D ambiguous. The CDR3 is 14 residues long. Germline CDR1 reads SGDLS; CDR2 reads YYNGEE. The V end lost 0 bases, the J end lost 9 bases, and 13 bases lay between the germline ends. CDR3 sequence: CASSVEDDGPTIYF. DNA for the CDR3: TGTGCCAGCAGCGTAGAAGACGACGGCCCCACCATATATTTT.

The CDR3 DNA follows: TGTGCCACCAGCAGAGCCGCCGGTCTGGCCAATGAGCAGTTCTTC. Its protein product is CATSRAAGLANEQFF. V is TRBV15 and J is TRBJ2-1, with D uncertain. Trimming shortened V by 1 base and J by 6 bases, and 13 bases separated the two germline ends. The CDR3 has 15 residues. Per germline, CDR1 LNHNV and CDR2 YYDKDF (reference sequence).

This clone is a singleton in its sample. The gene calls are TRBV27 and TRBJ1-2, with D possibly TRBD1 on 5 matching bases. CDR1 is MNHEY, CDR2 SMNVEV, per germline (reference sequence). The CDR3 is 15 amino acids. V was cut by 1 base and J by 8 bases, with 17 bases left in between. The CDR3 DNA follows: TGTGCCAGCAGTTTATTCCGGACAACAACTGTAGGCTACACCTTC. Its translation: CASSLFRTTTVGYTF.

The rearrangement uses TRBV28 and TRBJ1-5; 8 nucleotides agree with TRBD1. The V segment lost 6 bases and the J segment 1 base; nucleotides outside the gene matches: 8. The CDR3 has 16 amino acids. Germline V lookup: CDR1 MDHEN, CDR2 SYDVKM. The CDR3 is CASRQGGGWSNQPQHF. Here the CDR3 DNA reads TGTGCCAGCAGACAGGGGGGAGGATGGAGCAATCAGCCCCAGCATTTT. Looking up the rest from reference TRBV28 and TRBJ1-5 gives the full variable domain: DVKVTQSSRYLVKRTGEKVFLECVQDMDHENMFWYRQDPGLGLRLIYFSYDVKMKEKGDIPEGYSVSREKKERFSLILESASTNQTSMYLCASRQGGGWSNQPQHFGDGTRLSIL.

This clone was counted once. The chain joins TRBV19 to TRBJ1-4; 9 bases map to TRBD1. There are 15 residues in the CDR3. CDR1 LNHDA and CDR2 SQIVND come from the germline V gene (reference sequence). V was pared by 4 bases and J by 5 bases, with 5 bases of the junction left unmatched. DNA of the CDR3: TGTGCCAGTAGTACCCTGGGGACAGGGAATGAAAAACTGTTTTTT. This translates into CASSTLGTGNEKLFF.

CDR3 sequence reads: CASSPEQGVYEQYF. As DNA, the CDR3 is TGTGCCAGCAGCCCGGAACAGGGGGTCTACGAGCAGTACTTC. This chain uses TRBV11-1 with TRBJ2-7; 8 nucleotides align to TRBD1. The CDR3 spans 14 residues. V lost 5 bases to trimming and J lost 3 bases; unmatched junction nucleotides: 6. Germline assignment: CDR1 SGHAT and CDR2 FQDESV (reference sequence). The full variable domain, rest sourced from reference TRBV11-1 and TRBJ2-7, is EAEVAQSPRYKITEKSQAVAFWCDPISGHATLYWYRQILGQGPELLVQFQDESVVDDSQLPKDRFSAERLKGVDSTLKIQPAELGDSAMYLCASSPEQGVYEQYFGPGTRLTVT.

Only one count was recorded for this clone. The CDR3 DNA reads as TGTGCCAGCAGCCATATCCCAGGGACTAGCGGAGTCGGAGAGCAGTACTTC. It yields the protein CASSHIPGTSGVGEQYF. The V call is TRBV9, the J call TRBJ2-7, with 11 positions matching TRBD2. In germline, CDR1 is SGDLS, CDR2 YYNGEE. The CDR3 length is 17 residues. The junction had 16 bases not matched to a gene; V was cut back by 4 bases and J by 7 bases.

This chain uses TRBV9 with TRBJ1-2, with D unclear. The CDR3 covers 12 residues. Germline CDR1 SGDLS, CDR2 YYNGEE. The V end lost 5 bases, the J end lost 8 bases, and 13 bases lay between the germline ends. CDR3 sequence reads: CASSLTGRGYTF. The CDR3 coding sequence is TGTGCCAGCAGTCTCACCGGACGGGGCTACACCTTC.

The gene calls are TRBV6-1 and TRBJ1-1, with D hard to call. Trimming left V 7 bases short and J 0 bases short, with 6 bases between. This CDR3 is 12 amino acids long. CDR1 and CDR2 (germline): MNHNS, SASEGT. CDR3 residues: CASNRLNTEAFF. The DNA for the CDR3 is TGTGCCAGCAATCGTTTGAACACTGAAGCTTTCTTT.

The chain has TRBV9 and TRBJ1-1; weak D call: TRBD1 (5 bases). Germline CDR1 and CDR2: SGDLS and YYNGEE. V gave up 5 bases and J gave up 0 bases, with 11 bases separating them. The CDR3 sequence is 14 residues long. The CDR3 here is CASSSGRMNTEAFF. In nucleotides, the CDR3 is TGTGCCAGCAGTTCGGGGCGCATGAACACTGAAGCTTTCTTT.

The CDR3 DNA reads as TGTGCCAGCAGCGATGGACAGGGGGGGGAGACCCAGTACTTC. Its translation is CASSDGQGGETQYF. The chain recombines TRBV5-6 with TRBJ2-5, with 10 bases that match TRBD1. Trimming removed 4 bases from V and 5 bases from J; junction bases left unmatched: 5. Germline V gene data show CDR1 as SGHDT and CDR2 as YYEEEE. The CDR3 has 14 amino acids.

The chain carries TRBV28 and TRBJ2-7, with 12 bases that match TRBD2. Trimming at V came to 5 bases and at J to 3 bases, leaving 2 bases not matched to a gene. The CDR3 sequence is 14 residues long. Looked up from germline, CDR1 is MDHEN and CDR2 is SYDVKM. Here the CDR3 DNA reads TGTGCCAGCAGTCCGGGACTAGCGGGCTACGAGCAGTACTTC. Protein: CASSPGLAGYEQYF.

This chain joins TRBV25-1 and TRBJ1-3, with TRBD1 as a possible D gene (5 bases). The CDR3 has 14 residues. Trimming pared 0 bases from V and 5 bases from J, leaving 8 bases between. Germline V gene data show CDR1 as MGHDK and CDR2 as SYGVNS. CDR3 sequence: CASSEYAGRNTIYF. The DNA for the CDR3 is TGTGCCAGCAGTGAATATGCAGGGAGAAACACCATATATTTT.

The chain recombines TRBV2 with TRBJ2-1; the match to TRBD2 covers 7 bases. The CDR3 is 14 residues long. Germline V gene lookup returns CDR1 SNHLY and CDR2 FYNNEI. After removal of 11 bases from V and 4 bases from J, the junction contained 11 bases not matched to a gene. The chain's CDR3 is CAVDSGVAYNEQFF. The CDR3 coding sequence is TGTGCCGTTGACAGCGGGGTCGCTTACAATGAGCAGTTCTTC.